This T cell receptor (beta chain) was sequenced in a study of CD8 T cells in Susac syndrome (dated by TCRdb to the late 2010s). With regard to the full study: Of the Susac syndrome patients who were sequenced, eight were in clinical remission while about six had clinically active disease. At the time of blood withdrawal, Susac syndrome patients were either therapy-naive, taking corticosteroids (with some also receiving IVIg), or on IVIg alone. The study used repertoire sequencing to test whether antigen drove CD8+ T cell activation and differentiation in Susac syndrome.

About this clonotype: It lacks a known antigen. There are no base qualities to consult, and no much larger clone falls within one base.

Peripheral blood CD8+ and CD4+ T cells from healthy donors, Susac syndrome patients and multiple sclerosis patients were profiled by high-throughput TCR beta sequencing. Recently defined diagnostic criteria for definite or probable disease were met by the Susac syndrome patients. CD8+ TEMRA cells were enriched by FACS, while bulk CD8+ and CD4+ T cells were purified by magnetic negative isolation. Blood was collected in EDTA tubes and processed within 24 hours, with PBMCs isolated through density gradient centrifugation. PBMCs destined for TCR sequencing were cryopreserved in liquid nitrogen and later thawed in a 37 °C water bath. The sorted or isolated CD4+, CD8+ and CD8+ TEMRA cells had a purity of 90% or higher. The paper as a whole reports these results and caveats: The number of individuals in the TCR sequencing and HLA analysis was recognized as being relatively small. No clonal expansion was detected in the CD4+ T cell repertoire of Susac syndrome patients.

RNA was extracted using the RNeasy kit, and about 0.5 to 1 ug of the RNA was reverse transcribed with random hexamers. The immunoSEQ multiplex PCR assay, covering 54 Vbeta and 13 Jbeta segments, was used to amplify TCR beta CDR3 regions. PCR amplification bias was corrected by using a synthetic template baseline for primer optimization and computational correction. Concerning the study's data processing: Only productive sequences were kept, with reads annotated to V, D and J genes according to IMGT and analyzed in immunoSEQ Analyzer. To calculate clonality, Shannon entropy was normalized by log2 of the number of productive unique sequences and then subtracted from one. For each patient and control, public and private clones were evaluated within the 100 most prevalent clones. Susac-specific clones were defined as absent from healthy and MS cohorts, around 970 published viral clones and other ImmuneACCESS disease sequences. The public reads were reprocessed in TCRdb via fastp at Q25 and MiXCR, keeping in-frame beta chains. Each CDR3 protein appears once, grouped with its most common genes and DNA. What appears here as the V and J calls and clone size reflects TCRdb's work, not the paper's. The sample profile shows about 140,000 distinct CDR3 sequences; roughly 94% of them were found once. Roughly 0.14% of the sample is in the top ten clones.

Input material: CD4+ T cells from PBMCs. This clonotype was obtained from a human donor with Susac syndrome.

The DNA sequence is given as TGTGCCAGTATGACGCCGGGACAGAATAATTCACCCCTCCACTTT. This encodes CASMTPGQNNSPLHF. The chain joins TRBV19 to TRBJ1-6, with 7 bases aligning to TRBD1. The CDR3 holds 15 amino acids from the cysteine to the phenylalanine. Kept here is only the CDR3 DNA, which spans 45 bases and is read in frame from base 1. CDR1 is given as LNHDA and CDR2 as SQIVND, both from the germline V gene (reference sequence). Unmatched junction bases come to 8, with V trimmed by 7 bases and J by 5 bases. Supplemented by the reference TRBV19 and TRBJ1-6 proteins around the CDR3, the complete variable domain is DGGITQSPKYLFRKEGQNVTLSCEQNLNHDAMYWYRQDPGQGLRLIYYSQIVNDFQKGDIAEGYSVSREKKESFPLTVTSAQKNPTAFYLCASMTPGQNNSPLHFGNGTRLTVT.